Listed here are 2 T cell receptor beta chains from one sample, sequenced in a study of blood T cell repertoires in COVID-19. TCRdb's table, derived via immunoSEQ multiplex PCR, lists solely in-frame clones and lacks some. The table has 450,000 to 500,000 clones, 70% to 90% seen once. Sequencing was carried out using PBMCs or T cells enriched from blood (not recorded which). The receptor set was obtained from an older woman who had recovered from COVID-19.

This clone has only a few counts. The chain employs TRBV5-1 and TRBJ1-1; TRBD1 is a possible D gene (6 bases). The CDR3 contains 13 residues. V was pared by 6 bases and J by 2 bases, with 11 bases between. CDR1 is SGHRS and CDR2 is YFSETQ in the germline V gene. The CDR3 DNA is TGCGCCAGCAATGGACAGTCTAACACTGAAGCTTTCTTT. Its protein product is CASNGQSNTEAFF.

The rearrangement links TRBV19 to TRBJ1-6; D is perhaps TRBD1 (5 bases). The CDR3 consists of 14 residues. V lost 6 bases to trimming and J lost 7 bases, with 13 bases between them. Looked up from germline, CDR1 is LNHDA and CDR2 is SQIVND (reference sequence). This CDR3 is CASRGLRVNSPLHF. Here the CDR3 DNA reads TGTGCCAGTAGAGGTCTCAGGGTAAATTCACCCCTCCACTTT.